What follows is one T cell receptor (beta chain) and its context. Sequenced by immunoSEQ multiplex PCR; TCRdb stores in-frame clones only, minus some. The repertoire holds more than 95,000 clones, with 88% as singletons. This entry comes from a study of control samples from healthy donors and cancer patients. CDR3 size: 13 residues. V dropped 5 bases and J dropped 5 bases, with 10 bases sitting between them. Source material: blood. The chain couples TRBV12-3 or TRBV12-4 to TRBJ2-1, with D possibly matching TRBD2 (5 bases). The sequence derives from a woman aged 70-85 years in good health. The DNA of the CDR3 is TGTGCCAGCAGTATCGGGAACAACAATGAGCAGTTCTTC. As protein: CASSIGNNNEQFF.